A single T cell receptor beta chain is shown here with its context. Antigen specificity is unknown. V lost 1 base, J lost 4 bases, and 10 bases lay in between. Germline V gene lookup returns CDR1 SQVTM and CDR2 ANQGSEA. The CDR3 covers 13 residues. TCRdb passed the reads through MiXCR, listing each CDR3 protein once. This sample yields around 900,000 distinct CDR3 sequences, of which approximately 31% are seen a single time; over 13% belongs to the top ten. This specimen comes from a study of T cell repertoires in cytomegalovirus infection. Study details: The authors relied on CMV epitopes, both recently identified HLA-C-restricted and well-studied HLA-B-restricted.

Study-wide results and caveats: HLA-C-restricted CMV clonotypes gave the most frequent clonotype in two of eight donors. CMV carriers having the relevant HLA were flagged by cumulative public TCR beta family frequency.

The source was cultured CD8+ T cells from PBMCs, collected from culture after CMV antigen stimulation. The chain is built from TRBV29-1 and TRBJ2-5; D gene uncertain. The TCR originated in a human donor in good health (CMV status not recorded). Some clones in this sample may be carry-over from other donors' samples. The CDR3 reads CSVEAENGETQYF. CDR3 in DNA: TGCAGCGTTGAAGCCGAAAACGGAGAGACCCAGTACTTC.